The entry below gives a single TCR beta chain sequence along with its context. Its cognate antigen has yet to be identified. Per-base quality was not reported, and no clone a single base away is much larger than it. This specimen's treatment or condition label, interpreted: randomized to nivolumab then ipilimumab (arm A) or the reverse (arm B). No trial patient had received prior DNA-damaging chemotherapy. Live CD3+CD8+ cells negative for CD19 and CD56 were sorted from thawed PBMCs on a FACS Aria II flow cytometer. Samples were obtained from patients with melanoma enrolled in CheckMate 064, a randomized, open-label phase II trial of sequential checkpoint blockade. Peripheral blood mononuclear cells were collected by leukapheresis, purified with Ficoll-Paque, and frozen in human serum with about 10% DMSO. Right after sorting, the blood CD3+CD8+ cells were verified to be >95% pure, and DNA extraction followed.

Trimmed from V: 5 bases; trimmed from J: 7 bases; junction bases lacking a gene match: 12. CDR3 length: 17 amino acids, cysteine to phenylalanine. Only the CDR3 DNA is retained, 51 bases long and in frame from the first base. The germline V gene (reference sequence) yields SGHAT for CDR1 and FQDESV for CDR2. The data originate from a study of sequential checkpoint blockade in melanoma (dated by TCRdb to the late 2010s). The study in broad terms: In a 1:1 randomization, patients received either first-line nivolumab then ipilimumab (arm A) or ipilimumab then nivolumab (arm B). Maintenance nivolumab came after both trial sequences.

The paper as a whole reports these results and caveats: Validation of the response-prediction model combining TCR metrics and mutation burden is needed in larger, independent patient cohorts.

The immunoSEQ Assay was used to immunosequence TCRbeta CDR3 regions from genomic DNA. Genomic DNA was amplified by bias-controlled multiplex PCR before high-throughput sequencing. The authors' pipeline ran thus. To quantify the absolute abundance of each unique TCRbeta CDR3 region, the sequences were collapsed and filtered. Clonality was defined as 1 minus Pielou's evenness and was calculated using productive rearrangements only. A previously published method was used to identify clones whose frequencies were significantly greater in on-treatment samples than in baseline samples. TCRdb took over this immuneACCESS table, retaining in-frame rearrangements with V and J assigned. Such tables are incomplete; in checked studies, under half of the missing clones stem from an unresolved V gene, and the remainder is unexplained. That table furnishes V, J and clone size, whereas the DNA furnished D and trimming. The sample includes approximately 22,000 clones, with under 70% observed a single time. The ten largest clones represent under 20% of the sample.

Sequenced here: CD8+ T cells sorted from blood (inferred from file names), sampled from a patient given nivolumab and ipilimumab in sequence. The sequence derives from a human donor with melanoma. This receptor chain uses TRBV11-1 and TRBJ1-4, with 11 bases matching TRBD1. Here is the DNA: TGTGCCAGCAGCCCCGGGACAGGGGGTTTAATAAGTGAAAAACTGTTTTTT. Its protein reads: CASSPGTGGLISEKLFF. The full variable domain, with segments outside the CDR3 supplied by the reference TRBV11-1 and TRBJ1-4 proteins, appears as EAEVAQSPRYKITEKSQAVAFWCDPISGHATLYWYRQILGQGPELLVQFQDESVVDDSQLPKDRFSAERLKGVDSTLKIQPAELGDSAMYLCASSPGTGGLISEKLFFGSGTQLSVL.